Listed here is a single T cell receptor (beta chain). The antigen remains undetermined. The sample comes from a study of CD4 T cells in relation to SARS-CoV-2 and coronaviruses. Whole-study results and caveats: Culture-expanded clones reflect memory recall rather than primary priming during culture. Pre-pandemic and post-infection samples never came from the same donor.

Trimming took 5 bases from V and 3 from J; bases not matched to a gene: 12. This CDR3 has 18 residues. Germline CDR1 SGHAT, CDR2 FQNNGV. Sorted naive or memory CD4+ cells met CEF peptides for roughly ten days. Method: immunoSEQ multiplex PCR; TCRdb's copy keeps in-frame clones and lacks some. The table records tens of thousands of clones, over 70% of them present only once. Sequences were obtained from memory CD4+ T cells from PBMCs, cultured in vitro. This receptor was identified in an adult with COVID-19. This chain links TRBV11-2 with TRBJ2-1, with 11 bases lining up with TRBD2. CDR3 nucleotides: TGTGCCAGCAGCCCGGGGACTAGCGGAATATTTATCTACAATGAGCAGTTCTTC. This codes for CASSPGTSGIFIYNEQFF.